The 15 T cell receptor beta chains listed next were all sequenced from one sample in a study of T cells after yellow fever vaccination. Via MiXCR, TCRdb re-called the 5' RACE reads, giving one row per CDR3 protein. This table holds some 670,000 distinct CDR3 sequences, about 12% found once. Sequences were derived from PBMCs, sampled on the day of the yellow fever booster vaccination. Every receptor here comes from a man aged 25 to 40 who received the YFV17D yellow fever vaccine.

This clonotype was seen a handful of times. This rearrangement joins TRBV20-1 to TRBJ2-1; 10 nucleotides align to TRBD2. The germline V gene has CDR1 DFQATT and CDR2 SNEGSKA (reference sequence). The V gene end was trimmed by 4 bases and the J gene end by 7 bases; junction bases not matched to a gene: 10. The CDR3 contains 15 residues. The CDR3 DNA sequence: TGCAGTGCTACCCATAGCGGGGGGACGGAAAATGAGCAGTTCTTC. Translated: CSATHSGGTENEQFF.

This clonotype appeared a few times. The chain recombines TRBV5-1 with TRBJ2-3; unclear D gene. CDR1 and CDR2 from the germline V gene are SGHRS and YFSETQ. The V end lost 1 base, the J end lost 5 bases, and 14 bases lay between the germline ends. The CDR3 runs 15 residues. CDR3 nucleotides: TGCGCCAGCAGCTTGCCGCATGGGGTAGGAGATACGCAGTATTTT. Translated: CASSLPHGVGDTQYF. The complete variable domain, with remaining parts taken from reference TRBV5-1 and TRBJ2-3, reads KAGVTQTPRYLIKTRGQQVTLSCSPISGHRSVSWYQQTPGQGLQFLFEYFSETQRNKGNFPGRFSGRQFSNSRSEMNVSTLELGDSALYLCASSLPHGVGDTQYFGPGTRLTVL.

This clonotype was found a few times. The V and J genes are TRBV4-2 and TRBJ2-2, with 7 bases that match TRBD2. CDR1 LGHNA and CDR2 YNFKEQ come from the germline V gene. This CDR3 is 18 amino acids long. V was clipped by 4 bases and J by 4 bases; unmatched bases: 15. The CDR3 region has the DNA TGTGCCAGCAGCCTAGGCGCTACTAGCGTCGGAAGCACCGGGGAGCTGTTTTTT. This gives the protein CASSLGATSVGSTGELFF.

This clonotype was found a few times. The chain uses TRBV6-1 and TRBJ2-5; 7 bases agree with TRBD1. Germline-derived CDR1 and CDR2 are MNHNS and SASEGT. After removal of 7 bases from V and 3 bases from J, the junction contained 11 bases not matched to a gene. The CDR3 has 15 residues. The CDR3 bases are TGTGCCAGCACCGACTTAACAGGGGAGAAAGAGACCCAGTACTTC. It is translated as CASTDLTGEKETQYF.

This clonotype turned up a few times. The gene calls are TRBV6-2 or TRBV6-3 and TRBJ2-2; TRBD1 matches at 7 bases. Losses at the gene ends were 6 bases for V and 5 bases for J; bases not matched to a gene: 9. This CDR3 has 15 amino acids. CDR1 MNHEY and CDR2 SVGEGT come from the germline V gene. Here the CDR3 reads CASRFTGVGTGELFF. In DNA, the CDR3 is TGTGCCAGCAGATTCACAGGGGTTGGAACCGGGGAGCTGTTTTTT.

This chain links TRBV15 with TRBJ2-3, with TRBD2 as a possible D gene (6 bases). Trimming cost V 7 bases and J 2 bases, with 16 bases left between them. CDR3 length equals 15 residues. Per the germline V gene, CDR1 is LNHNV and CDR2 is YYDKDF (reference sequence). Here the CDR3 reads CATTPVGGSTDTQYF. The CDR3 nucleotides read TGTGCCACCACTCCCGTGGGGGGATCCACAGATACGCAGTATTTT. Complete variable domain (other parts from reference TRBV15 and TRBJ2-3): DAMVIQNPRYQVTQFGKPVTLSCSQTLNHNVMYWYQQKSSQAPKLLFHYYDKDFNNEADTPDNFQSRRPNTSFCFLDIRSPGLGDTAMYLCATTPVGGSTDTQYFGPGTRLTVL.

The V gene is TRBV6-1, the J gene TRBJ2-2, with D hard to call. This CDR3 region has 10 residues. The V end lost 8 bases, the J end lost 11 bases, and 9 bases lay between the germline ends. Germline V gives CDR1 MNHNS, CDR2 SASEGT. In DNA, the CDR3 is TGTGCCAGCGCTAGAACAGAGCTGTTTTTT. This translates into CASARTELFF.

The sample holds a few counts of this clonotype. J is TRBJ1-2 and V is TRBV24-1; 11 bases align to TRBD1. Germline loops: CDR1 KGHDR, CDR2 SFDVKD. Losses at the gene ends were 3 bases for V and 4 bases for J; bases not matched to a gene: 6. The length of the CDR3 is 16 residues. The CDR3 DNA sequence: TGTGCCACCAGTGATCCCGGGACAGGGGGAGCCTATGGCTACACCTTC. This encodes CATSDPGTGGAYGYTF.

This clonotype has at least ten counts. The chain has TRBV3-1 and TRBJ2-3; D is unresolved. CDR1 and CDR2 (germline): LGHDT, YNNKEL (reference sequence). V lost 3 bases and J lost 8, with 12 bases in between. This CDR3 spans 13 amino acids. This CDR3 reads CASSQESLSTQYF. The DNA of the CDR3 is TGTGCCAGCAGCCAGGAATCCCTATCTACGCAGTATTTT.

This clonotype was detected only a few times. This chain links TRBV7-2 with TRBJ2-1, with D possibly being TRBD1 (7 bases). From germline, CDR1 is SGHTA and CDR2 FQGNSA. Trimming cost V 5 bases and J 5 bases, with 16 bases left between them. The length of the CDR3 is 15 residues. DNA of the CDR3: TGTGCCAGCAGCCCAGCAGGGGGAGGAAACAATGAGCAGTTCTTC. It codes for CASSPAGGGNNEQFF.

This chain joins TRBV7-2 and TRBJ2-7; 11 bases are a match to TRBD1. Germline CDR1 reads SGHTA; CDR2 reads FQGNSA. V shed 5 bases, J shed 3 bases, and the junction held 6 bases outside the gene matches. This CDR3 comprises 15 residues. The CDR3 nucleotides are TGTGCCAGCAGCCGAATTGGGACAGGGGGCTACGAGCAGTACTTC. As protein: CASSRIGTGGYEQYF.

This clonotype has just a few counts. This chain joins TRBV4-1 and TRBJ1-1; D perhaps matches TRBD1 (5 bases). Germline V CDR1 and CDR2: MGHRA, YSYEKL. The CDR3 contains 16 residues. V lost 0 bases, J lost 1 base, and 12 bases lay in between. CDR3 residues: CASSQEGGRSNTEAFF. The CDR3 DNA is TGCGCCAGCAGCCAAGAGGGGGGACGGTCGAACACTGAAGCTTTCTTT.

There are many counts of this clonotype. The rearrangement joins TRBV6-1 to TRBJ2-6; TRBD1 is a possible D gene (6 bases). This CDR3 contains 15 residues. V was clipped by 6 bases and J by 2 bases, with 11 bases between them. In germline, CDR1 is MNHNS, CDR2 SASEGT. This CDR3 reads CASREYRAGANVLTF. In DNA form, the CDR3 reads TGTGCCAGCAGGGAGTACAGGGCTGGGGCCAACGTCCTGACTTTC.

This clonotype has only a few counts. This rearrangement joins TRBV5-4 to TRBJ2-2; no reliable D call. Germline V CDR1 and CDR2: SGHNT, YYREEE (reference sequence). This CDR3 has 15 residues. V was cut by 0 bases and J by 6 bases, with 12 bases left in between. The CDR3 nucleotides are TGTGCCAGCAGCTTGGTTGGTGCTGACGCCGGGGAGCTGTTTTTT. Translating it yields CASSLVGADAGELFF.

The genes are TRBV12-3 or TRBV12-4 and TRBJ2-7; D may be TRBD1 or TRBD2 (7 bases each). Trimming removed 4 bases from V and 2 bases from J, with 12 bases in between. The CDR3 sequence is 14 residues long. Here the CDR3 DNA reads TGTGCCAGCAGTTCAGGGGGGGAGACCTACGAGCAGTACTTC. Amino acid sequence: CASSSGGETYEQYF.